These 32 T cell receptor beta chains were all obtained from the same sample, sequenced in a study of blood T cell repertoires in COVID-19. Libraries were prepared by immunoSEQ multiplex PCR; TCRdb keeps only in-frame clonotypes and omits some of them. The sample comprises some 190,000 clones, roughly 84% of which are singletons, and about 10% rests with the top ten. Sequencing was done on a sample of peripheral blood. These receptors all stem from a woman at least 80 years old with active or convalescent COVID-19.

The chain has TRBV6-6 and TRBJ1-1; possible D gene TRBD1, 5 bases. V lost 5 bases and J 4 bases, leaving 11 bases between the germline ends. Germline V gene sequence: CDR1 MNHNY, CDR2 SVGAGI (reference sequence). The CDR3 has 13 amino acids. CDR3 in amino acids: CASSPRGGTEAFF. For the CDR3, the DNA is TGTGCCAGCAGTCCCCGGGGGGGCACTGAAGCTTTCTTT.

This clone was observed many times. This chain links TRBV3-1 (or the pseudogene TRBV3-2) with TRBJ1-2; D is unresolved. The V end lost 4 bases, the J end lost 4 bases, and 16 bases lay between the germline ends. Germline V lookup: CDR1 LGHDT, CDR2 YNNKEL (reference sequence). The CDR3 has 15 residues. The CDR3 DNA is TGTGCCAGCAGCCTGAGTCGTGGTTATAGCTATGGCTACACCTTC. Protein sequence: CASSLSRGYSYGYTF.

CDR3 sequence (DNA): TGTGCCAGTAGTGGGAGACTAGCGGACACAGATACGCAGTATTTT. Its protein product is CASSGRLADTDTQYF. This chain links TRBV19 with TRBJ2-3, with TRBD2 identical over 9 bases. V trimming: 5 bases; J trimming: 2 bases; junction bases outside the gene matches: 5. The CDR3 spans 15 residues. CDR1 and CDR2 from the germline V gene are LNHDA and SQIVND (reference sequence). The full variable domain, with the rest looked up from reference TRBV19 and TRBJ2-3, is DGGITQSPKYLFRKEGQNVTLSCEQNLNHDAMYWYRQDPGQGLRLIYYSQIVNDFQKGDIAEGYSVSREKKESFPLTVTSAQKNPTAFYLCASSGRLADTDTQYFGPGTRLTVL.

This clone was recorded once. The chain uses TRBV2 and TRBJ1-3; 7 bases are shared with TRBD1. In germline, CDR1 is SNHLY, CDR2 FYNNEI. J gave up 10 bases and V 2 bases, and 8 bases lay outside the gene matches. The CDR3 consists of 14 residues. CDR3 nucleotide sequence: TGTGCCAGCAGTGAAAGGTGGCAGGGGGATACCATATATTTT. Translation gives CASSERWQGDTIYF.

This rearrangement joins TRBV5-6 to TRBJ2-7; 7 nucleotides agree with TRBD1. The CDR3 loop spans 14 amino acids. The germline CDR1 and CDR2 sequences are SGHDT and YYEEEE. V was clipped by 0 bases and J by 6 bases; unmatched bases: 6. CDR3 loop: CASSLGQGVGEQYF. The CDR3 DNA follows: TGTGCCAGCAGCTTGGGGCAGGGGGTGGGCGAGCAGTACTTC.

The rearrangement joins TRBV2 to TRBJ1-6; D gene ambiguous. Germline CDR1 reads SNHLY; CDR2 reads FYNNEI. V shed 6 bases and J shed 5 bases, with 11 bases lying between them. The CDR3 totals 14 residues. The CDR3 is CASRKTENNSPLHF. CDR3 nucleotides: TGTGCCAGCAGGAAAACAGAGAATAATTCACCCCTCCACTTT.

About this clone: At one of its ends the junction is not consistent with the germline gene, which may arise from a read error. The same CDR3 also results from other DNA sequences found in this sample. The chain combines TRBV6-5 with TRBJ1-2; D unclear. Germline assignment: CDR1 MNHEY and CDR2 SVGAGI. This CDR3 spans 13 amino acids. The CDR3 DNA follows: TGTGCCAGCAGCCTGTTCTCTAACTATGGCTATACCTTC. Translation: CASSLFSNYGYTF.

This chain connects TRBV12-5 to TRBJ2-1, with D maybe TRBD1 (6 bases). The germline V gene encodes CDR1 LGHNT and CDR2 FRNRAP. With 0 bases removed from V and 3 bases from J, the gap between germline ends came to 9 bases. CDR3 length equals 15 residues. The CDR3 nucleotides read TGTGCTAGTGGTTTGGTAATAGGGGGCTACAATGAGCAGTTCTTC. Translated, it gives CASGLVIGGYNEQFF.

In nucleotides, the CDR3 is TGTGCCAGTAGCCCCCGGACAGGTCTAAATAATTCACCCCTCCACTTT. It yields the protein CASSPRTGLNNSPLHF. The rearrangement uses TRBV19 and TRBJ1-6; 7 bases align to TRBD1. The CDR3 is 16 residues long. Per germline, CDR1 LNHDA and CDR2 SQIVND (reference sequence). Trimming took 6 bases from V and 5 from J; bases not matched to a gene: 10.

V gene TRBV6-1 combines with J gene TRBJ2-7; weak D call: TRBD2 (5 bases). Trimming cost V 2 bases and J 3 bases, with 14 bases left between them. The CDR3 length is 15 residues. Germline lookup yields CDR1 MNHNS and CDR2 SASEGT. CDR3: CASSEFPAENYEQYF. In DNA form, the CDR3 reads TGTGCCAGCAGTGAATTTCCAGCGGAAAACTACGAGCAGTACTTC.

This chain links TRBV19 with TRBJ1-6; 8 nucleotides agree with TRBD1. Trimming took 3 bases from V and 4 from J; bases not matched to a gene: 2. This CDR3 region has 15 residues. Germline V gene data show CDR1 as LNHDA and CDR2 as SQIVND (reference sequence). The CDR3 is CASSIGTGYNSPLHF. CDR3 nucleotide sequence: TGTGCCAGTAGTATTGGGACAGGATATAATTCACCCCTCCACTTT.

V gene TRBV28 combines with J gene TRBJ2-5, with 9 bases aligning to TRBD2. The CDR3 sequence is 15 residues long. V was pared by 10 bases and J by 1 base, with 10 bases of the junction left unmatched. Germline V lookup: CDR1 MDHEN, CDR2 SYDVKM. This CDR3 reads CATLGRGRAQETQYF. The CDR3 DNA reads TGTGCCACCCTCGGGCGCGGGAGGGCCCAAGAGACCCAGTACTTC.

The chain couples TRBV2 to TRBJ1-4; D gene ambiguous. The CDR3 extends over 13 amino acids. V dropped 4 bases and J dropped 5 bases, with 8 bases sitting between them. Germline V gene lookup returns CDR1 SNHLY and CDR2 FYNNEI. CDR3 amino acids: CASSGSSNEKLFF. The CDR3 DNA reads as TGTGCCAGCAGTGGGTCAAGCAATGAAAAACTGTTTTTT.

CDR3 sequence reads: CASSPSPAGDTEAFF. CDR3 nucleotides: TGTGCCAGCAGCCCCTCCCCCGCCGGGGATACTGAAGCTTTCTTT. This sequence joins TRBV3-1 (or the pseudogene TRBV3-2) and TRBJ1-1; D uncertain. Germline CDR1 LGHDT, CDR2 YNNKEL (reference sequence). V shed 4 bases and J shed 5 bases, with 17 bases lying between them. CDR3 size: 15 residues.

The rearrangement links TRBV15 to TRBJ2-1; 16 bases align to TRBD2. Germline V gene lookup returns CDR1 LNHNV and CDR2 YYDKDF (reference sequence). V lost 0 bases and J lost 8; bases outside the gene matches: 16. The CDR3 is 21 residues long. CDR3 sequence (DNA): TGTGCCACCAGCAGAGAACCTCCGGGACTAGCGGGAGGGCCACTTAGAGATGAGCAGTTCTTC. This translates into CATSREPPGLAGGPLRDEQFF.

The chain joins TRBV10-3 to TRBJ1-5, with D possibly TRBD1 on 5 matching bases. V was cut by 3 bases and J by 5 bases, with 11 bases left in between. Germline V CDR1 and CDR2: ENHRY, SYGVKD. CDR3 length: 14 amino acids. In nucleotides, the CDR3 is TGTGCCATCAGTGACAGGGTGATGGATCAGCCCCAGCATTTT. It translates to CAISDRVMDQPQHF.

On this clone itself: One end of the junction fails to match germline, which may point to a read error. The chain couples TRBV6-5 to TRBJ1-4, with D hard to call. CDR3 length: 13 residues. CDR1 is MNHEY, CDR2 SVGAGI, per germline. The CDR3: CASSYTSSEKLLF. CDR3 DNA: TGTGCCAGCAGTTACACCTCAAGTGAAAAACTGCTTTTT.

This clone turned up a few times. The chain couples TRBV19 to TRBJ1-1; 8 bases map to TRBD1. The length of the CDR3 is 15 residues. Germline assignment: CDR1 LNHDA and CDR2 SQIVND (reference sequence). V was clipped by 5 bases and J by 3 bases; unmatched bases: 8. This CDR3 is CASSWQGARDTEAFF. The CDR3 nucleotides are TGTGCCAGTAGTTGGCAGGGGGCGCGGGACACTGAAGCTTTCTTT. The variable domain in full, completed from reference TRBV19 and TRBJ1-1, reads DGGITQSPKYLFRKEGQNVTLSCEQNLNHDAMYWYRQDPGQGLRLIYYSQIVNDFQKGDIAEGYSVSREKKESFPLTVTSAQKNPTAFYLCASSWQGARDTEAFFGQGTRLTVV.

This chain connects TRBV19 to TRBJ1-2; 10 bases align to TRBD1. The germline V gene encodes CDR1 LNHDA and CDR2 SQIVND (reference sequence). This CDR3 is built from 15 residues. The J segment lost 5 bases and the V segment lost 7 bases, leaving 10 bases of the junction unmatched. The CDR3 here is CASTQGQGDLYGYTF. The CDR3 bases are TGTGCCAGTACCCAAGGACAGGGGGATCTTTATGGCTACACCTTC. Full variable domain (rest looked up from reference TRBV19 and TRBJ1-2): DGGITQSPKYLFRKEGQNVTLSCEQNLNHDAMYWYRQDPGQGLRLIYYSQIVNDFQKGDIAEGYSVSREKKESFPLTVTSAQKNPTAFYLCASTQGQGDLYGYTFGSGTRLTVV.

This rearrangement joins TRBV27 to TRBJ2-3, with D maybe TRBD2 (5 bases). Germline CDR1 is MNHEY and CDR2 is SMNVEV (reference sequence). This CDR3 is 13 amino acids long. V was cut by 5 bases and J by 6 bases, with 12 bases left in between. The CDR3 here is CASSPRLRDTQYF. The CDR3 DNA follows: TGTGCCAGCAGTCCAAGACTACGTGATACGCAGTATTTT.

The table lists this clone with a few counts. The chain has TRBV9 and TRBJ1-6, with 9 bases aligning to TRBD1. The ends lost 2 bases at V and 12 bases at J; junction bases unmatched: 3. This CDR3 contains 13 residues. CDR1 and CDR2 from the germline V gene are SGDLS and YYNGEE. Here the CDR3 DNA reads TGTGCCAGCAGCGTGGACAGGGGCTTACCCCTCCACTTT. It yields the protein CASSVDRGLPLHF.

This clone was counted a single time. The V and J genes are TRBV19 and TRBJ1-1, with D possibly matching TRBD1 (5 bases). CDR3 length: 15 amino acids. V was clipped by 5 bases and J by 0 bases, with 13 bases between them. CDR1 and CDR2 from the germline V gene are LNHDA and SQIVND (reference sequence). The chain's CDR3 is CASSSGPGVNTEAFF. CDR3 sequence (DNA): TGTGCCAGTAGTTCTGGACCGGGGGTGAACACTGAAGCTTTCTTT. The variable domain in full, completed from reference TRBV19 and TRBJ1-1, reads DGGITQSPKYLFRKEGQNVTLSCEQNLNHDAMYWYRQDPGQGLRLIYYSQIVNDFQKGDIAEGYSVSREKKESFPLTVTSAQKNPTAFYLCASSSGPGVNTEAFFGQGTRLTVV.

The genes are TRBV2 and TRBJ1-5; no reliable D call. The V gene lost 4 bases and the J gene lost 7 bases, with 11 bases spanning the gap. The CDR3 runs to 13 residues. Germline loops: CDR1 SNHLY, CDR2 FYNNEI. The CDR3: CASSVLEGQPQHF. Here the CDR3 DNA reads TGTGCCAGCAGTGTTCTGGAGGGCCAGCCCCAGCATTTT.

Concerning this clone: Other DNA sequences in the sample encode the same CDR3. The chain carries TRBV15 and TRBJ1-5; D is unclear. Trimming removed 0 bases at V and 2 bases at J, with 8 bases between. The CDR3 loop spans 15 amino acids. Germline V gene lookup returns CDR1 LNHNV and CDR2 YYDKDF (reference sequence). CDR3 bases: TGTGCCACCAGCAGAGATTTGGGCGGCAATCAGCCCCAGCATTTT. It encodes CATSRDLGGNQPQHF.

This chain links TRBV6-4 with TRBJ1-1; D perhaps matches TRBD1 (6 bases). The CDR3 loop spans 13 amino acids. Trimming stripped 2 bases from V and 5 bases from J, with 9 bases between. Germline CDR1 is MRHNA and CDR2 is SNTAGT. The CDR3 nucleotides read TGTGCCAGCAGTGACAACCAGGGGACTGAAGCTTTCTTT. It translates to CASSDNQGTEAFF.

This clone was recorded many times. This chain links TRBV3-1 (or the pseudogene TRBV3-2) with TRBJ2-6; D possibly corresponds to TRBD2 (5 bases). Deletions cut 0 bases from V and 2 bases from J, with 11 bases between. The CDR3 loop spans 17 amino acids. Germline CDR1 reads LGHDT; CDR2 reads YNNKEL (reference sequence). CDR3: CASSQDLGVTGANVLTF. CDR3 nucleotide sequence: TGTGCCAGCAGCCAAGATTTGGGAGTGACTGGGGCCAACGTCCTGACTTTC.

This chain joins TRBV7-2 and TRBJ1-2; a weak D match, TRBD1 (5 bases). The CDR3 covers 13 residues. Germline CDR1 and CDR2: SGHTA and FQGNSA. V lost 5 bases, J lost 2 bases, and 9 bases lay in between. The chain's CDR3 is CASSITGNYGYTF. For the CDR3, the DNA is TGTGCCAGCAGCATAACAGGAAACTATGGCTACACCTTC.

The J gene is TRBJ2-1, the V gene TRBV19, with 12 bases aligning to TRBD2. CDR3 size: 16 residues. CDR1 is LNHDA, CDR2 SQIVND, per germline (reference sequence). Trimming at V came to 5 bases and at J to 4 bases, leaving 6 bases not matched to a gene. CDR3: CASSDRGTSGYNEQFF. Written as DNA, the CDR3 is TGTGCCAGTAGTGACCGCGGGACTAGCGGGTACAATGAGCAGTTCTTC.

CDR3 bases: TGTGCCAGCAGCTACGCAGGGGACTCCTACAATGAGCAGTTCTTC. It specifies CASSYAGDSYNEQFF. V gene TRBV7-3 combines with J gene TRBJ2-1; tentative D call: TRBD1 (6 bases). V lost 4 bases to trimming and J lost 0 bases, with 10 bases between them. The CDR3 runs to 15 residues. Per the germline V gene, CDR1 is SGHTA and CDR2 is FQGTGA.

The sample holds a few counts of this clone. The V call is TRBV7-8, the J call TRBJ1-2; TRBD1 aligns across 10 bases. After removal of 2 bases from V and 4 bases from J, the junction contained 4 bases not matched to a gene. Germline V gene lookup returns CDR1 SGHVS and CDR2 FQNEAQ. CDR3 size: 15 residues. In DNA, the CDR3 is TGTGCCAGCAGCTTAAGGGGACAGGGGAGCTATGGCTACACCTTC. It is translated as CASSLRGQGSYGYTF.

This clone was seen a single time. The CDR3 reads CATGQAAGETQYF. DNA of the CDR3: TGTGCCACTGGACAGGCCGCGGGGGAGACCCAGTACTTC. This chain connects TRBV5-4 to TRBJ2-5; weak D call: TRBD1 (7 bases). This CDR3 region has 13 residues. Deletions cut 9 bases from V and 5 bases from J, with 17 bases between. From germline, CDR1 is SGHNT and CDR2 YYREEE (reference sequence). Full variable domain (rest looked up from reference TRBV5-4 and TRBJ2-5): ETGVTQSPTHLIKTRGQQVTLRCSSQSGHNTVSWYQQALGQGPQFIFQYYREEENGRGNFPPRFSGLQFPNYSSELNVNALELDDSALYLCATGQAAGETQYFGPGTRLLVL.

The rearrangement joins TRBV6-4 to TRBJ1-5, with D unresolved. This CDR3 spans 13 amino acids. Trimming removed 3 bases from V and 6 bases from J, with 9 bases in between. The germline gives CDR1 MRHNA, CDR2 SNTAGT. Here the CDR3 reads CASSEGRGQPQHF. DNA for the CDR3: TGTGCCAGCAGTGAAGGTCGCGGTCAGCCCCAGCATTTT.